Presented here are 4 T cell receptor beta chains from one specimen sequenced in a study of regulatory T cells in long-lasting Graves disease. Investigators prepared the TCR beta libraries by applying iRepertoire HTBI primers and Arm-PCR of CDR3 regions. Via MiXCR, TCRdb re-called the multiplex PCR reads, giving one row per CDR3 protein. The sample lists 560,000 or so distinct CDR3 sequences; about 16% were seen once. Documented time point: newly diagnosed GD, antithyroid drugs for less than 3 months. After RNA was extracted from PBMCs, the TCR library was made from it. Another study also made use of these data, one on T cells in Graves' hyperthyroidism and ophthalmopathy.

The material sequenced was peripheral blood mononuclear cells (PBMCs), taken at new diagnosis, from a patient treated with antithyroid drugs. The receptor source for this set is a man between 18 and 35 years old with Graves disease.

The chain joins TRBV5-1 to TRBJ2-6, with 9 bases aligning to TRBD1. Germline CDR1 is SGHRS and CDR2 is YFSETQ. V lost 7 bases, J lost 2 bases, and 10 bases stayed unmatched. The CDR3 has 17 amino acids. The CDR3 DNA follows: TGCGCCAGCGGTTCAAGGACAGGGGCCCCTGGGGCCAACGTCCTGACTTTC. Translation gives CASGSRTGAPGANVLTF.

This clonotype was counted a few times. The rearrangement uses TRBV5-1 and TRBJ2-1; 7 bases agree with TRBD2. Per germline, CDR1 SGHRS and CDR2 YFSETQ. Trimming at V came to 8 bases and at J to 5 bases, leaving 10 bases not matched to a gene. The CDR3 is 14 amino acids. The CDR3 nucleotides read TGCGCCAGTTCGATAGCGGGCCTTAACAATGAGCAGTTCTTC. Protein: CASSIAGLNNEQFF.

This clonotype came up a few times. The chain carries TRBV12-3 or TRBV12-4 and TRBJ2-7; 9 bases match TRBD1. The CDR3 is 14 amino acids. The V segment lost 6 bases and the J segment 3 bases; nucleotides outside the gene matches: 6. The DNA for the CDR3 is TGTGCCAGCAGCACGGGACAGGGTCGCTACGAGCAGTACTTC. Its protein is CASSTGQGRYEQYF.

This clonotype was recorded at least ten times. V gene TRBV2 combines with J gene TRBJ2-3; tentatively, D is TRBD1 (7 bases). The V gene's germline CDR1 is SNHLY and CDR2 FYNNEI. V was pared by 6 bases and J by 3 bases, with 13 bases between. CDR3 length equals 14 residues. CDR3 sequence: CASSSGGWTDTQYF. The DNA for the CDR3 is TGTGCCAGCAGCTCAGGGGGGTGGACAGATACGCAGTATTTT.